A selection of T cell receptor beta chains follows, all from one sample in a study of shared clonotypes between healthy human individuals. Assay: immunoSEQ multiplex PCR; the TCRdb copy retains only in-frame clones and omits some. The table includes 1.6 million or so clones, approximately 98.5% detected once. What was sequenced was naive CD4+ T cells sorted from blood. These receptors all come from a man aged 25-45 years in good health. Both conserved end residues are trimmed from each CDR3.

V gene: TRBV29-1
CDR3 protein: SVGTSGTYEQY

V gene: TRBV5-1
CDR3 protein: ASSLSGTTGELF

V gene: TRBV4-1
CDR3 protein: ASSLRVGELF

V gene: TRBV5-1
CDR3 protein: ASSLEAGALAKNIQY

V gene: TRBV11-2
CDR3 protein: ASSLDRYNEQF

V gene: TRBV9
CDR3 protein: ASSVRTSGIEQF

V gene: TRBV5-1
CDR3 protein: ASSSKGAGAYEQY

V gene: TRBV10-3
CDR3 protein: AISEPRLAGNTDTQY

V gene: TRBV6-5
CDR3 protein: ASSYSPGDSYEQY

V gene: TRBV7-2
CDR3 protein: ASRPDLAGNYGYT

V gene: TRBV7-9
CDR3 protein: ASSLTGGGRIAEAF

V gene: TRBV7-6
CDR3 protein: ASSFVAGGPFGELF

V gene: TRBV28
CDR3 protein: ASRPPAGNEQF

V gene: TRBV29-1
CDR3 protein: NIQETQY

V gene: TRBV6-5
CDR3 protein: ASSYADRVNTEAF

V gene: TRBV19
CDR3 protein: ASSISGPTQY

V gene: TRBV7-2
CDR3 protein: ASSFSGGSLQF

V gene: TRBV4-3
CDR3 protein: ASSLQGADTQY

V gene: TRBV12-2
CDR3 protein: ASRFSDSVGYEQY

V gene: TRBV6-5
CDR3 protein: ASKQGRNTEAF

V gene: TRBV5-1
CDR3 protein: ASSVTGEAGANVLT

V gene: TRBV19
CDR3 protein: ASSLSSGTGMRTYYEQY

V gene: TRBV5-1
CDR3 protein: ASSPAGIRTEAF

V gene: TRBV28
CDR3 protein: ASSLSGNEQY

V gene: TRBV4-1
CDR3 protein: ASSRAGDGTQY

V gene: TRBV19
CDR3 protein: ASSIEDTDTQY

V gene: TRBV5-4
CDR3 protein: ASSLQGAWTGELF

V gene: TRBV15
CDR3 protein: ATSRPTGTGGNTIY

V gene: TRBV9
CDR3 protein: ASSVSVTGTSGRIYNEQF

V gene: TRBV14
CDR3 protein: ASSLRRTSGTLQETQY

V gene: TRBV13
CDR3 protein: ASSFLANEQY